This section outlines one T cell receptor (beta chain) sequence together with its context. This clone appeared a single time. The target of this receptor is not known. No clone much larger than this one lies a single base away; base qualities are absent. The record originates from a study of T cells and copy number aberrations in small-cell lung cancer (dated by TCRdb to about 2021). The study in broad terms: Whole-exome sequencing of the same tumor regions was paired with TCR repertoire sequencing so that T cell metrics could be related to mutations and copy number aberrations. Tumor TCR data existed for under 20 patients, while over 12 patients had TCR data covering both tumor and normal tissue.

What the authors observed across the whole study: Lower T-cell density, richness and clonality were observed in tumors than in adjacent lung tissue, although the difference in density was not significant. Because surgical resection is uncommon in small-cell lung cancer, the study was limited by a small sample size, and the findings need validation. All specimens were formalin-fixed paraffin-embedded tissue, which is known to introduce sequencing artifacts.

CDR1 MNHNY and CDR2 SVGAGI were looked up in the germline V gene (reference sequence). The V end loses 6 bases and the J end loses 6 bases, and a stretch of 11 bases separates them. The CDR3, from cysteine to phenylalanine, totals 13 residues. Here the CDR3 DNA is all that survives: 39 bases in frame from base 1. TCR-beta CDR3 regions were amplified from genomic DNA with the immunoSEQ hsTCRB Kit using multiplexed V- and J-gene primers. Unique DNA barcodes were added in a second PCR, and the samples were pooled together with one negative control and one positive control. Pooled TCR-beta libraries were sequenced on an Illumina MiSeq with a 150-cycle paired-end protocol. Turning to the authors' computational methods: Raw sequencing data were processed by Adaptive Biotechnologies into a report containing normalized, annotated TCR-beta repertoires. To compute T-cell density, TCR-beta templates were normalized to usable DNA, with usable DNA estimated through amplification of housekeeping genes. Richness was the count of unique rearrangements, and clonality was defined as 1 minus Pielou's evenness. The source is immuneACCESS, and TCRdb retained only in-frame sequences with V and J called. Part of the clones is not carried over; for the studies checked, unresolved V genes explain less than half of this, and the remainder is unexplained. V and J calls and clone size are as listed in that table; D and trimming were resolved from the DNA. The sample profile shows just over 2,500 clones; approximately 79% of them were found once. The ten largest clones add up to roughly 4.3% of the sample.

Donors were patients with limited-stage small-cell lung cancer who underwent surgical resection in Hangzhou, China, between about 2007 and 2021. All donors had upfront surgery without preoperative chemotherapy or radiotherapy, and none received immunotherapy before or after surgery. All 19 patients in the sequenced cohort were smokers or heavy second-hand smokers. Adjacent normal lung was collected at least 2 cm from the tumor margin and was confirmed morphologically free of malignant cells by two pathologists. To characterize heterogeneity of the T cell repertoire, the study applied multi-region TCR-beta sequencing to resected limited-stage small-cell lung cancers and to tumor-adjacent lung tissue. The AllPrep DNA/RNA FFPE Kit (Qiagen) was used to extract genomic DNA from FFPE tissue.

Recombination connected TRBV6-6 to TRBJ1-4; no D gene is confidently identified. Sequenced sample: normal tissue next to the tumor. This clonotype was sampled from a man in his forties with small cell lung cancer. For the CDR3, the sequence is CASRSPGDEKLFF. The DNA sequence is as follows: TGTGCCAGCAGGTCTCCCGGGGATGAAAAACTGTTTTTT.